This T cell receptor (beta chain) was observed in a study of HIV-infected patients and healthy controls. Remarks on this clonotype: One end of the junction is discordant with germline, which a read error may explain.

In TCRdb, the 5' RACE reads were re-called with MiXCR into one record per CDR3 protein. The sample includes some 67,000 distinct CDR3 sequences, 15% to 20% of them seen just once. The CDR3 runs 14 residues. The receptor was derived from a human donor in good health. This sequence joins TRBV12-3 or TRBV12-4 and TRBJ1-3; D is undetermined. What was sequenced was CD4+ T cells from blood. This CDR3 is CTSSFHRPGNTIYF. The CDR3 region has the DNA TGTACCAGCAGTTTTCACCGCCCTGGAAACACCATATATTTT.